A single sample gave rise to the 21 T cell receptor beta chains below, sequenced in a study of human T cells and chemical hapten exposure. TCRdb analysed the RACE reads with MiXCR anew, one entry per CDR3 protein. The repertoire holds some 80,000 distinct CDR3 sequences, with about 9.9% as singletons. Sample time point: patch test 2, 6 weeks after DPC sensitization. Treatment denoted: therapeutic diphenylcyclopropenone sensitization with weekly scalp DPC. The source material was whole blood, sampled in connection with sensitization to the hapten diphenylcyclopropenone (DPC). These TCRs come from a young man with alopecia areata. Some clones in this sample may be carry-over from other donors' samples.

This clonotype was picked up a small number of times. The genes are TRBV20-1 and TRBJ2-1, with 7 bases that match TRBD1. V was pared by 5 bases and J by 8 bases, with 12 bases of the junction left unmatched. This CDR3 contains 14 residues. From germline, CDR1 is DFQATT and CDR2 SNEGSKA (reference sequence). The CDR3 is CSAATGLGFDEQFF. The CDR3 nucleotides read TGCAGTGCTGCGACAGGGCTGGGTTTCGATGAGCAGTTCTTC.

The chain has TRBV2 and TRBJ2-3; tentatively, D is TRBD1 or TRBD2 (5 bases each). Germline V gene sequence: CDR1 SNHLY, CDR2 FYNNEI. The CDR3 length is 14 residues. This chain's CDR3 is CATENGGSTDTQYF. CDR3 in DNA: TGTGCTACTGAGAATGGGGGAAGCACAGATACGCAGTATTTT.

In this sample, this clonotype turned up a few times. The genes are TRBV12-3 or TRBV12-4 and TRBJ2-3; D is uncertain. The CDR3 is made up of 16 amino acids. Trimming left V 5 bases short and J 1 base short, with 16 bases between. This CDR3 is CASSVDGVRGTDTQYF. For the CDR3, the DNA is TGTGCCAGCAGTGTGGATGGGGTCCGGGGCACAGATACGCAGTATTTT.

V usage is TRBV18 and J usage is TRBJ2-5; TRBD1 is a possible D gene (6 bases). This CDR3 region has 13 residues. Germline V gives CDR1 KGHSH, CDR2 LQKENI. The V and J ends lost 5 bases and 3 bases respectively, with 10 bases between them. In DNA form, the CDR3 reads TGTGCCAGCTCATCGGGACACGAAGAGACCCAGTACTTC. The encoded protein is CASSSGHEETQYF.

Notes on this clonotype: The junction departs from the called germline gene at one end, perhaps through a read error. The chain joins TRBV7-8 to TRBJ2-1; unclear D gene. Germline-derived CDR1 and CDR2 are SGHVS and FQNEAQ. The CDR3 has 13 residues. CDR3 amino acids: CTSSPSRADEQFF. DNA of the CDR3: TGTACCAGCAGCCCCAGTCGGGCGGATGAGCAGTTCTTC.

This clonotype was counted at least ten times. The CDR3 sequence is CASSFRVTYEQYF. The CDR3 DNA reads TGTGCCAGCAGCTTCAGGGTTACCTACGAGCAGTACTTC. The V and J genes are TRBV7-6 and TRBJ2-7; a possible D gene is TRBD1 (5 bases). The CDR3 sequence is 13 residues long. Looked up from germline, CDR1 is SGHVS and CDR2 is FNYEAQ. Trimming removed 3 bases at V and 2 bases at J, with 8 bases between.

The chain links TRBV9 to TRBJ2-1; a possible D gene is TRBD2 (6 bases). The CDR3 length is 13 residues. V shed 1 base and J shed 13 bases, with 15 bases lying between them. Germline-derived CDR1 and CDR2 are SGDLS and YYNGEE. The CDR3 DNA follows: TGTGCCAGCAGCGTAACTAGCCTTGGCCCACAGTTCTTC. It specifies CASSVTSLGPQFF. The full variable domain, rest sourced from reference TRBV9 and TRBJ2-1, is DSGVTQTPKHLITATGQRVTLRCSPRSGDLSVYWYQQSLDQGLQFLIQYYNGEERAKGNILERFSAQQFPDLHSELNLSSLELGDSALYFCASSVTSLGPQFFGPGTRLTVL.

This sequence joins TRBV28 and TRBJ2-7; 7 nucleotides agree with TRBD1. V shed 4 bases and J 6 bases; nucleotides not matched to a gene: 3. CDR1 and CDR2 (germline): MDHEN, SYDVKM. This CDR3 spans 12 amino acids. The CDR3, as DNA: TGTGCCAGCAGTTCGTACAGGGGCGAGCAGTACTTC. It codes for CASSSYRGEQYF. Variable domain in full (rest from reference TRBV28 and TRBJ2-7): DVKVTQSSRYLVKRTGEKVFLECVQDMDHENMFWYRQDPGLGLRLIYFSYDVKMKEKGDIPEGYSVSREKKERFSLILESASTNQTSMYLCASSSYRGEQYFGPGTRLTVT.

This clonotype appeared many times. The V call is TRBV6-2 or TRBV6-3, the J call TRBJ1-2, with 8 bases fitting TRBD1. V shed 4 bases and J 4 bases; nucleotides not matched to a gene: 8. This CDR3 has 15 residues. The germline V gene encodes CDR1 MNHEY and CDR2 SVGEGT. This CDR3 reads CASSSTGVSGYGYTF. The CDR3 nucleotides are TGTGCCAGCAGTTCGACAGGGGTTTCGGGCTATGGCTACACCTTC.

The sample holds a few counts of this clonotype. V and J are TRBV4-1 and TRBJ1-1, with 8 bases fitting TRBD1. Germline CDR1 and CDR2: MGHRA and YSYEKL. V was clipped by 3 bases and J by 0 bases; unmatched bases: 6. CDR3 size: 16 residues. CDR3 region: CASSQTGASMNTEAFF. In nucleotides, the CDR3 is TGCGCCAGCAGCCAGACAGGGGCCTCCATGAACACTGAAGCTTTCTTT.

This clonotype was detected only a few times. This sequence joins TRBV18 and TRBJ2-1, with TRBD1 as a possible D gene (5 bases). This CDR3 comprises 14 residues. Trimming removed 1 base from V and 8 bases from J, with 12 bases in between. Germline-derived CDR1 and CDR2 are KGHSH and LQKENI. The CDR3 DNA reads as TGTGCCAGCTCACCACAGCAGGGAAGGGATGAGCAGTTCTTC. Residues: CASSPQQGRDEQFF.

This clonotype was recorded a few times. This rearrangement joins TRBV5-1 to TRBJ2-7; 7 bases align to TRBD2. V lost 0 bases, J lost 0 bases, and 6 bases stayed unmatched. This CDR3 has 16 residues. Looked up from germline, CDR1 is SGHRS and CDR2 is YFSETQ. The chain's CDR3 is CASSLADSGGSYEQYF. The CDR3 bases are TGCGCCAGCAGCTTGGCCGATTCGGGGGGCTCCTACGAGCAGTACTTC.

This clonotype came up a few times. V usage is TRBV29-1 and J usage is TRBJ2-5; the D is unclear. This CDR3 has 9 residues. Germline loops: CDR1 SQVTM, CDR2 ANQGSEA. Between the trimmed V and J ends, which lost 3 bases and 5 bases, there was a span of 1 base. DNA of the CDR3: TGCAGCGTTGAGGAGACCCAGTACTTC. Translation gives CSVEETQYF.

This clonotype occurred many times. The chain links TRBV3-1 to TRBJ1-1; D perhaps matches TRBD1 (5 bases). From germline, CDR1 is LGHDT and CDR2 YNNKEL (reference sequence). The CDR3 covers 14 residues. V was shortened by 4 bases and J by 6 bases, with 15 bases between the two germline ends. This CDR3 is CASSLCRDCPEAFF. CDR3 coding DNA: TGTGCCAGCAGCCTTTGCAGGGACTGTCCTGAAGCTTTCTTT.

This clonotype was found a few times. The rearrangement links TRBV11-2 to TRBJ2-4, with D tentatively TRBD1 (6 bases). V was shortened by 0 bases and J by 12 bases, with 15 bases between the two germline ends. CDR1 SGHAT and CDR2 FQNNGV come from the germline V gene. The CDR3 spans 14 residues. The CDR3 coding sequence is TGTGCCAGCAGCTTAGATCCGGCAGGGGCGACTCAGTACTTC. This codes for CASSLDPAGATQYF.

This clonotype occurred a few times. The V and J genes are TRBV3-1 and TRBJ2-1; a weak D match, TRBD2 (6 bases). The germline gives CDR1 LGHDT, CDR2 YNNKEL (reference sequence). V lost 4 bases, J lost 8 bases, and 12 bases lay in between. This CDR3 has 13 amino acids. CDR3 loop: CASSPTSFYEQFF. The CDR3 DNA is TGTGCCAGCAGCCCCACTAGCTTCTATGAGCAGTTCTTC.

This sequence joins TRBV4-3 and TRBJ2-3; 10 bases are a match to TRBD2. Per germline, CDR1 LGHNA and CDR2 YSLEER. The length of the CDR3 is 17 residues. Trimming removed 1 base from V and 2 bases from J; junction bases left unmatched: 6. Written as DNA, the CDR3 is TGCGCCAGCAGCCAAGCAAAAAGCGGGGGGGTCACAGATACGCAGTATTTT. Its protein is CASSQAKSGGVTDTQYF.

The chain carries TRBV7-2 and TRBJ2-7; tentatively, D is TRBD1 (6 bases). V lost 4 bases and J lost 1, with 17 bases in between. CDR3 length: 16 amino acids. Germline assignment: CDR1 SGHTA and CDR2 FQGNSA. The CDR3 is CASSSQSGGQSYEQYF. Written as DNA, the CDR3 is TGTGCCAGCAGCTCCCAGTCGGGCGGACAGTCCTACGAGCAGTACTTC. Variable domain in full (rest from reference TRBV7-2 and TRBJ2-7): GAGVSQSPSNKVTEKGKDVELRCDPISGHTALYWYRQSLGQGLEFLIYFQGNSAPDKSGLPSDRFSAERTGGSVSTLTIQRTQQEDSAVYLCASSSQSGGQSYEQYFGPGTRLTVT.

The chain couples TRBV7-3 to TRBJ2-1, with 13 bases that match TRBD2. The trim removed 5 bases at V and 7 bases at J, leaving 11 bases unmatched. This CDR3 spans 17 amino acids. Germline loops: CDR1 SGHTA, CDR2 FQGTGA. Here the CDR3 DNA reads TGTGCCAGCAGCCCCCGGGTACTAGCGGGGGGGGCGAATGAGCAGTTCTTC. Protein: CASSPRVLAGGANEQFF.

This clonotype occurred many times. The chain is built from TRBV9 and TRBJ2-7; D not resolved. The CDR3 spans 13 residues. Germline assignment: CDR1 SGDLS and CDR2 YYNGEE. V gave up 3 bases and J gave up 1 base, with 8 bases separating them. CDR3 protein: CASSDPPSYEQYF. As DNA, the CDR3 is TGTGCCAGCAGCGACCCCCCGTCCTACGAGCAGTACTTC.

A few counts support this clonotype. The rearrangement uses TRBV5-4 and TRBJ2-1; TRBD1 matches 8 bases. Germline V gives CDR1 SGHNT, CDR2 YYREEE (reference sequence). The CDR3 has 16 amino acids. The J segment lost 7 bases and the V segment lost 4 bases, leaving 13 bases of the junction unmatched. The CDR3 region has the DNA TGTGCCAGCAGCGGGAATACAGGGGGAGTATTGAATGAGCAGTTCTTC. Protein: CASSGNTGGVLNEQFF.